This TCR beta chain was sequenced for a study of OX40 agonist ivuxolimab in advanced cancers. Study in general: Partial responses were achieved by three patients: one hepatocellular carcinoma, two cutaneous melanoma.

Germline values: CDR1 SQVTM, CDR2 ANQGSEA. Trimming removed 5 bases at V and 4 bases at J, with 17 bases between. CDR3 length: 15 amino acids. For this clone: Its antigen remains unknown.

Sequenced by immunoSEQ multiplex PCR; TCRdb stores in-frame clones only, minus some. This sample has some 60,000 clones; around 87% occur once, and the top ten carry approximately 14%. General observations from the study: At doses 0.1 to 3.0 mg/kg, CD4+ and CD8+ clones expanded.

The sample consisted of CD4+ or CD8+ T cells sorted from blood, taken in a trial of the OX40 agonist ivuxolimab. This TCR derives from an adult with an advanced solid tumor such as melanoma, head and neck, liver or kidney cancer. The chain recombines TRBV29-1 with TRBJ2-2, with D uncertain. The CDR3 reads CSVKFGFDFTGELFF. The CDR3 DNA reads TGCAGCGTTAAATTTGGCTTTGATTTCACCGGGGAGCTGTTTTTT.